This TCR beta chain was recovered during a study of blood T cell repertoires in COVID-19. Overall study context: Samples of COVID-19 (acute and convalescent) were obtained from the United States, Italy and Spain. Sample material is recorded as cDNA or gDNA derived from T cells, B-cell-depleted T cells, or PBMCs.

Authors' data handling: Estimated nucleated cell counts came from reference gene primer amplification. Sequencing was performed with immunoSEQ multiplex PCR; in TCRdb, only in-frame clones are kept and a portion is missing. V, J and clone size are those of that table, while D and trimming were read from the DNA. The table shows roughly 99,000 clones, with more than 70% occurring only once. Sample: peripheral blood. The clonotype comes from a man aged 40-55 years with active or convalescent COVID-19.

The CDR3 sequence: CASSTGLAGGTDTQYF. In DNA, the CDR3 is TGTGCCAGCAGCACTGGACTAGCGGGAGGGACAGATACGCAGTATTTT. This chain joins TRBV7-3 and TRBJ2-3, with 15 bases identical to TRBD2. CDR1 SGHTA and CDR2 FQGTGA come from the germline V gene. This CDR3 is built from 16 residues. The V gene end was trimmed by 5 bases and the J gene end by 3 bases; junction bases not matched to a gene: 3.